Listed below are T cell receptor beta chains from one sample, sequenced in a study of blood T cells in healthy people across ages. A single record per CDR3 protein comes from TCRdb applying MiXCR to the 5' RACE reads. The sample lists fewer than 1,000,000 distinct CDR3 sequences; roughly 44% were seen once. Material: blood. These receptors were obtained from a man between 60 and 75 years old in good health. Each CDR3 is given with its conserved first and last residue. The order of the fields is J gene, clone size, V gene, D gene, CDR3 DNA, CDR3 protein. D genes are given only for firm matches. Rows give clone size only sometimes, using once, few, many, or a class for an expanded clone.

TRBJ2-1	-	TRBV7-3	-	TGTGCCAGCAGCTTGAGTGGGCAGGGTAACAATGAGCAGTTCTTC	CASSLSGQGNNEQFF
TRBJ2-3	many	TRBV29-1	-	TGCAGCGTTGAAGCAGGGCCTACGCAGTATTTT	CSVEAGPTQYF
TRBJ2-3	-	TRBV28	TRBD1	TGTGCCAGCAGCCCCCCCAGACAGGGGGTATATTCGGCAGATACGCAGTATTTT	CASSPPRQGVYSADTQYF
TRBJ2-3	-	TRBV18	-	TGTGCCAGCTCACCACCGAATTCAAGGGGATCAGATACGCAGTATTTT	CASSPPNSRGSDTQYF
TRBJ2-1	-	TRBV4-1	TRBD2	TGCGCCAGCAGCCAAGTCCCCTTGACTAGCGGGGGAACAGGTGAGCAGTTCTTC	CASSQVPLTSGGTGEQFF
TRBJ1-2	-	TRBV7-9	-	TGTGCCAGCAGCTTACAGACCCCTAACTATGGCTACACCTTC	CASSLQTPNYGYTF
TRBJ2-5	-	TRBV6-2/TRBV6-3	-	TGTGCCAGCGGATACAGGGATCTATGGCAGTACTTC	CASGYRDLWQYF
TRBJ1-1	-	TRBV12-3/TRBV12-4	TRBD1	TGTGCCAGCAGACTCAGGGGGCAGGGCACTGAAGCTTTCTTT	CASRLRGQGTEAFF
TRBJ1-2	-	TRBV18	-	TGTGCCAGCTCACCTCTTGACAGTGTGAACTATGGCTACACCTTC	CASSPLDSVNYGYTF
TRBJ2-5	-	TRBV20-1	TRBD2	TGCAGTGCTAGAGATAATTTCTGGACTAGCGGAAAGGAGACCCAGTACTTC	CSARDNFWTSGKETQYF
TRBJ1-1	-	TRBV7-2	-	TGTGCCAGCAGCCGCCGGTCGGGGTGGGACACTGAAGCTTTCTTT	CASSRRSGWDTEAFF
TRBJ2-1	-	TRBV9	TRBD2	TGTGCCAGCAGCGCCGAGCTTAGCGGGGGCTCCTACGAGCAGTTCTTC	CASSAELSGGSYEQFF
TRBJ2-3	-	TRBV5-1	-	TGCGCCAGCAGCTCACGGGGTCGGGGAGGTGTAGATACGCAGTATTTT	CASSSRGRGGVDTQYF
TRBJ2-3	-	TRBV7-2	TRBD2	TGTGCCAGCACCGGGGGACTAGCGGGGGGCGGGGTCACAGATACGCAGTATTTT	CASTGGLAGGGVTDTQYF
TRBJ1-6	few	TRBV12-3/TRBV12-4	TRBD1	TGTGCCAGCAGTGGACAGGGTTGGAATTCACCCCTCCACTTT	CASSGQGWNSPLHF
TRBJ2-3	-	TRBV27	TRBD1	TGTGCCAGCAGTCCCGGGTGGGACAGGGCCACAGATACGCAGTATTTT	CASSPGWDRATDTQYF
TRBJ2-7	few	TRBV5-4	TRBD1	TGTGCCAGCAGTTTTGACAGGGGCCTATACGAGCAGTACTTC	CASSFDRGLYEQYF
TRBJ2-1	-	TRBV7-8	-	TGTGCCAGCAGCCCTATTGACCCAGGGGCCAATGAGCAGTTCTTC	CASSPIDPGANEQFF
TRBJ2-5	-	TRBV4-3	-	TGCGCCAGCAGCCAAGATGTGACAGCGAGCAATGAGCAGTACTTC	CASSQDVTASNEQYF
TRBJ1-2	-	TRBV11-2	TRBD1	TGTGCCAGCAGACCGCGGGGACAGGGGGACTATGGCTACACCTTC	CASRPRGQGDYGYTF
TRBJ2-5	-	TRBV20-1	-	TGCAGTGATAGAGAAGGGGAGACCCAGTACTTC	CSDREGETQYF
TRBJ1-4	few	TRBV5-6	-	TGTGCCAGCACAACAGGCCTTGGGGAAAAACTGTTTTTT	CASTTGLGEKLFF
TRBJ2-1	-	TRBV2	-	TGTGCCAGCAGTATGCTCCGGGACCACTCCACTGAGCAGTTCTTC	CASSMLRDHSTEQFF
TRBJ2-5	-	TRBV29-1	-	TGCGGCGTTGAACGGACCCAAGAGACCCAGTACTTC	CGVERTQETQYF
TRBJ2-1	-	TRBV20-1	TRBD2	TGCAGTGCTAGAGATCGCTTTAGACTAGCGGGTTACAATGAGCAGTTCTTC	CSARDRFRLAGYNEQFF
TRBJ1-1	many	TRBV12-3/TRBV12-4	-	TGTGCCAGCAGCTTGGGACTTCTGAACACTGAAGCTTTCTTT	CASSLGLLNTEAFF
TRBJ1-1	-	TRBV7-2	TRBD1	TGTGCCAGCAGCGAAGGACAGGCGGGAACTTTCTTT	CASSEGQAGTFF
TRBJ1-1	-	TRBV28	-	TGTGCCAGCAGTGCCGGACTAATGAACACTGAAGCTTTCTTT	CASSAGLMNTEAFF
TRBJ2-5	once	TRBV7-7	-	TGTGCTAGCAGCTTACACTCCGGCAATGAGCAGTACTTC	CASSLHSGNEQYF
TRBJ2-7	-	TRBV4-3	-	TGCGCCAGCAGCCAAGAAGTCGTTGGGGAGCAGTACTTC	CASSQEVVGEQYF
TRBJ2-1	-	TRBV15	-	TGTGCCACCAGCAGAGTGCGGGAATCTGAGCAGTTCTTC	CATSRVRESEQFF
TRBJ2-7	-	TRBV28	TRBD2	TGTGCCAGCAGTGCCCCCACTAGCGGGGGGCGCGAGCAGTACTTC	CASSAPTSGGREQYF
TRBJ2-1	few	TRBV20-1	TRBD2	TGCAGTGCTAGACACGGGGGACTAGCGCGCAGTGAGCAGTTCTTC	CSARHGGLARSEQFF
TRBJ2-7	-	TRBV28	TRBD1	TGTGCCAGCAGATTAAGACAGGGGTCACCTACCTACGAGCAGTACTTC	CASRLRQGSPTYEQYF
TRBJ2-1	-	TRBV20-1	-	TGCAGTGCTAGAGGTACAGGGTGGGTCGATGAGCAGTTCTTC	CSARGTGWVDEQFF
TRBJ2-2	-	TRBV6-2/TRBV6-3	TRBD1	TGTGCCAGCGGACAGACAGGGTCGAACACCGGGGAGCTGTTTTTT	CASGQTGSNTGELFF
TRBJ1-2	-	TRBV6-5	-	TGTGCCAGCAGTTACAGGACAAACTATGGCTACACCTTC	CASSYRTNYGYTF
TRBJ2-5	-	TRBV6-1	TRBD2	TGTGCCAGCAGTCCCCGGAGCGGGGGGGCGCGAGAGACCCAGTACTTC	CASSPRSGGARETQYF
TRBJ2-7	-	TRBV5-1	-	TGCGCCAGCAGCTGGGCCGGGACAAGATACGAGCAGTACTTC	CASSWAGTRYEQYF
TRBJ2-1	few	TRBV11-1	-	TGTGCCAGCAGCTCCGGGATCGCCTACAATGAGCAGTTCTTC	CASSSGIAYNEQFF
TRBJ2-3	-	TRBV7-9	-	TGTGCCAGCAGCTTAGTGACAGAAGAAAGCACAGATACGCAGTATTTT	CASSLVTEESTDTQYF
TRBJ1-6	-	TRBV13	-	TGTGCCAGCAGCTTATCCGTAGGGGATTCACCCCTCCACTTT	CASSLSVGDSPLHF
TRBJ2-5	few	TRBV5-8	TRBD2	TGTGCCAGCAGCTTGGGACTAGCGGGGGCCATCCAAGAGACCCAGTACTTC	CASSLGLAGAIQETQYF
TRBJ2-4	-	TRBV20-1	-	TGCAGTGCTAGCAACGGGGGTAAGGAGCAGTACTTC	CSASNGGKEQYF
TRBJ1-1	-	TRBV6-2/TRBV6-3	-	TGTGCCAGCAGTTACCTTCCCCCGGGACACTCGAACACTGAAGCTTTCTTT	CASSYLPPGHSNTEAFF
TRBJ2-1	-	TRBV10-3	TRBD2	TGTGCCATCACTGCTAGCGGGGATTACAATGAGCAGTTCTTC	CAITASGDYNEQFF
TRBJ2-1	-	TRBV29-1	TRBD1	TGCAGCGTGAGGACAGGGGGATACAATGAGCGGTTCTTC	CSVRTGGYNERFF
TRBJ2-5	-	TRBV18	TRBD1	TGTGCCAGCTCACCACCGGGGACAGTGGGGATGAAGACCCAGTACTTC	CASSPPGTVGMKTQYF
TRBJ2-5	-	TRBV20-1	-	TGCAGTGCTAGAGGCGGCTCAGGGGCCGGGCAGTACTTC	CSARGGSGAGQYF
TRBJ2-1	-	TRBV24-1	-	TGTGCCACCATGCCTGGGGGCGCCCCATACAATGAGCAGTTCTTC	CATMPGGAPYNEQFF
TRBJ2-5	few	TRBV6-6	-	TGTGCCAGCATCCCGACGGGTCGGGCACAAGAGACCCAGTACTTC	CASIPTGRAQETQYF
TRBJ2-1	-	TRBV20-1	TRBD1	TGCAGTGCCGAGACAGGGAGTGAGCAGTTCTTC	CSAETGSEQFF
TRBJ2-5	-	TRBV20-1	TRBD1	TGCAGTGCTAGGCGAACAGGGGGATGGGGAGAGACCCAGTACTTC	CSARRTGGWGETQYF
TRBJ1-5	few	TRBV20-1	-	TGCAGTGCTAGAGAACGGGCAGGCCCCGGCGGGCCCCAGCATTTT	CSARERAGPGGPQHF
TRBJ2-5	few	TRBV14	-	TGTGCCAGCAGCCAAGGTCCGGGGATTGAGACCCAGTACTTC	CASSQGPGIETQYF
TRBJ2-5	-	TRBV6-2/TRBV6-3	TRBD2	TGTGCCAGCAAGGGACTAGCGGGGGAACCTCAAGAGACCCGGTACTTC	CASKGLAGEPQETRYF
TRBJ2-7	-	TRBV14	-	TGTGCCAGCAGCCTCTTCCGGGACATTTACAATGAGCAGTACTTC	CASSLFRDIYNEQYF
TRBJ1-3	-	TRBV4-1	TRBD1	TGCGCCAGCAGCCAAGAAGTGACAGGGGCGTCTGGAAACACCATATATTTT	CASSQEVTGASGNTIYF
TRBJ1-2	once	TRBV20-1	TRBD1	TGCAGTGCTAGGAGGGGGACAGGGGGTGACTACACCTTC	CSARRGTGGDYTF